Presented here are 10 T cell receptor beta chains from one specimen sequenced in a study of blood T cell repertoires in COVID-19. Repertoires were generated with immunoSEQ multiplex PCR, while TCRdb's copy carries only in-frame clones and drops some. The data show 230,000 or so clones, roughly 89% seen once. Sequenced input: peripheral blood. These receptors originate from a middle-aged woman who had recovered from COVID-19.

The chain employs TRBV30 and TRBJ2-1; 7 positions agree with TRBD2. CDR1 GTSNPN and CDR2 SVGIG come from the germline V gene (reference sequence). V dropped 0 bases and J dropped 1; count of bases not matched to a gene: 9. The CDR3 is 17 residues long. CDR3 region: CAWSVWGLADSYNEQFF. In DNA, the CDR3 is TGTGCCTGGAGTGTATGGGGCCTAGCGGATTCCTACAATGAGCAGTTCTTC.

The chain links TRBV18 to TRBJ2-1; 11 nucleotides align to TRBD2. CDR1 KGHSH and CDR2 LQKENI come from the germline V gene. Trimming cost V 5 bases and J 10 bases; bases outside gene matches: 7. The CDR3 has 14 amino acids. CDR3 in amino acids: CASSSTSGGWEQFF. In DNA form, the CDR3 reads TGTGCCAGCTCATCTACTAGCGGGGGCTGGGAGCAGTTCTTC. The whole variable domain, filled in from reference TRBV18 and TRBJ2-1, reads NAGVMQNPRHLVRRRGQEARLRCSPMKGHSHVYWYRQLPEEGLKFMVYLQKENIIDESGMPKERFSAEFPKEGPSILRIQQVVRGDSAAYFCASSSTSGGWEQFFGPGTRLTVL.

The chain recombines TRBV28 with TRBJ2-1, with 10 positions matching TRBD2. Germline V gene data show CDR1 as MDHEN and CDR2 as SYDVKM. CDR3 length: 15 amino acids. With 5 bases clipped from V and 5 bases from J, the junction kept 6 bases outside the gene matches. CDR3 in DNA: TGTGCCAGCAGTCTGCTAGCGGGGGCGAACAATGAGCAGTTCTTC. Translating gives CASSLLAGANNEQFF.

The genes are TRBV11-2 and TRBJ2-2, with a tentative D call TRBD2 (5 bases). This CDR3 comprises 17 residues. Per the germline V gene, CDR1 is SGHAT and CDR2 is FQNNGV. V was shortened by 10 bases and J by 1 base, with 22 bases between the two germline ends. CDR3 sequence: CATRKGRWEKNTGELFF. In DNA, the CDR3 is TGTGCCACACGTAAAGGCCGGTGGGAGAAGAACACCGGGGAGCTGTTTTTT. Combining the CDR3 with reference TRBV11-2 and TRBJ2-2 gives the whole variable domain EAGVAQSPRYKIIEKRQSVAFWCNPISGHATLYWYQQILGQGPKLLIQFQNNGVVDDSQLPKDRFSAERLKGVDSTLKIQPAKLEDSAVYLCATRKGRWEKNTGELFFGEGSRLTVL.

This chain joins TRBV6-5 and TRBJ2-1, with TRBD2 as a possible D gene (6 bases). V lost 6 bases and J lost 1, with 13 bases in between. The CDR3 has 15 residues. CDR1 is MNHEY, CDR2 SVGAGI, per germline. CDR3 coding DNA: TGTGCCAGCAGACCCTATGCGGGGTCCTACAATGAGCAGTTCTTC. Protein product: CASRPYAGSYNEQFF.

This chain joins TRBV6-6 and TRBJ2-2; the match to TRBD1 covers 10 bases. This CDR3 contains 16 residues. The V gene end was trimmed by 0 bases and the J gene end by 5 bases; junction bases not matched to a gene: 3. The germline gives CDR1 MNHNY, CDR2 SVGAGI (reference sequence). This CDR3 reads CASSYSGQGRTGELFF. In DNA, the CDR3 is TGTGCCAGCAGTTACTCGGGACAGGGGAGGACCGGGGAGCTGTTTTTT.

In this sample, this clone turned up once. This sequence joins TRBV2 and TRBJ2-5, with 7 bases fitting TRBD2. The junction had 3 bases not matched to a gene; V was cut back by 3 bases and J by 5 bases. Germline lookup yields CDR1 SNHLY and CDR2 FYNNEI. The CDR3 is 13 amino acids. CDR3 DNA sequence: TGTGCCAGCAGTGAGACTAGCCGGGAGACCCAGTACTTC. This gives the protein CASSETSRETQYF. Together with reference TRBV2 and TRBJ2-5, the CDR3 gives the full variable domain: EPEVTQTPSHQVTQMGQEVILRCVPISNHLYFYWYRQILGQKVEFLVSFYNNEISEKSEIFDDQFSVERPDGSNFTLKIRSTKLEDSAMYFCASSETSRETQYFGPGTRLLVL.

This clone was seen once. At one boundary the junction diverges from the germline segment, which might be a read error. In DNA form, the CDR3 reads TGTGCCAGCAGCCTAACATCTAGCACAGATACGCAGTATTTT. This translates into CASSLTSSTDTQYF. The gene calls are TRBV7-3 and TRBJ2-3; D is ambiguous. CDR1 is SGHTA, CDR2 FQGTGA, per germline. The CDR3 covers 14 residues.

CDR3 coding DNA: TGTGCCAGCATCGAAACCACAGGGCCAGCTTTCTTT. It codes for CASIETTGPAFF. The genes are TRBV11-2 and TRBJ1-1, with D possibly matching TRBD1 (6 bases). The V and J ends lost 7 bases and 10 bases respectively, with 16 bases between them. From germline, CDR1 is SGHAT and CDR2 FQNNGV. The CDR3 is 12 amino acids.

CDR3 DNA sequence: TGTGCCAGCAGTTACTCCTTTGAGACTAGCACAGATACGCAGTATTTT. Its translation is CASSYSFETSTDTQYF. V gene TRBV6-5 combines with J gene TRBJ2-3; no firm D call. Germline V gene sequence: CDR1 MNHEY, CDR2 SVGAGI. The CDR3 spans 16 residues. V lost 0 bases and J lost 0, with 10 bases in between.